This note documents a single T cell receptor (beta chain) sequence. This record comes from a study of blood T cell repertoires in COVID-19. About the study: Whether acute or convalescent, the COVID-19 samples came from the United States, Italy and Spain. The cDNA or gDNA used as material had been derived from T cells, B-cell-depleted T cells, or PBMCs.

How the authors handled the data: Amplification of reference gene primers was used by the study to estimate nucleated cell counts. Clones were sequenced by immunoSEQ multiplex PCR, and TCRdb holds only the in-frame ones, with some missing. V and J calls plus clone size are reproduced from that table; the DNA served to infer D and trimming. The table shows roughly 320,000 clones, with 65% to 90% occurring only once. The CDR3 contains 13 residues. Germline CDR1 SGHRS, CDR2 YFSETQ. The V end lost 2 bases, the J end lost 5 bases, and 10 bases lay between the germline ends. The sequenced material came from peripheral blood. The rearrangement links TRBV5-1 to TRBJ1-2; D not certain. This clonotype originated in a human donor in a cohort sampled during active COVID-19. The CDR3 region is CASSFRRDYGYTF. The CDR3 nucleotides are TGCGCCAGCAGCTTTCGGAGGGATTATGGCTACACCTTC.